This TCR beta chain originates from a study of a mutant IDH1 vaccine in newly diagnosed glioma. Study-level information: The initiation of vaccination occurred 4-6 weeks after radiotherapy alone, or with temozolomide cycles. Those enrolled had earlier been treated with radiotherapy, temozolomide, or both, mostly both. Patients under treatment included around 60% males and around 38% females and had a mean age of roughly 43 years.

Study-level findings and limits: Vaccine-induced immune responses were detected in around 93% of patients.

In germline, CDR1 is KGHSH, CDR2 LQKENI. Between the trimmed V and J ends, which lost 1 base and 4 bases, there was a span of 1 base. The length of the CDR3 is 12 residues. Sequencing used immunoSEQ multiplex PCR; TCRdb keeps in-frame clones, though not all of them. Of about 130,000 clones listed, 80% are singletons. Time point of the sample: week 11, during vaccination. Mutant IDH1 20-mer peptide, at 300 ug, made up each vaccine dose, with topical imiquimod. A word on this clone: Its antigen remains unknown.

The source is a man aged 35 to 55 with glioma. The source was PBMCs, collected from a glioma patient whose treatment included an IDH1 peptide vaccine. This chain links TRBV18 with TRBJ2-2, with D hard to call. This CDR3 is CASSPLTGELFF. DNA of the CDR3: TGTGCCAGCTCACCACTCACCGGGGAGCTGTTTTTT. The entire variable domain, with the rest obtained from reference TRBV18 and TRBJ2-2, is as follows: NAGVMQNPRHLVRRRGQEARLRCSPMKGHSHVYWYRQLPEEGLKFMVYLQKENIIDESGMPKERFSAEFPKEGPSILRIQQVVRGDSAAYFCASSPLTGELFFGEGSRLTVL.